This note documents a single T cell receptor beta chain sequence. The germline V gene encodes CDR1 SGHRS and CDR2 YFSETQ. The CDR3 covers 16 residues. The V end was cut by 4 bases, the J end by 0 bases, with 11 bases between. This entry is derived from a study of control samples from healthy donors and cancer patients. TCRdb's copy holds only in-frame clones and misses some; the assay was immunoSEQ multiplex PCR. Here the sample spans about 120,000 clones, over 85% being singletons. This clonotype was sampled from a man aged 30 to 39 in good health. The source material was blood. The chain is built from TRBV5-1 and TRBJ2-6, with D perhaps matching TRBD1 (5 bases). In nucleotides, the CDR3 is TGCGCCAGCAGCAACCGACAGCTCTCTGGGGCCAACGTCCTGACTTTC. Translated, it gives CASSNRQLSGANVLTF.